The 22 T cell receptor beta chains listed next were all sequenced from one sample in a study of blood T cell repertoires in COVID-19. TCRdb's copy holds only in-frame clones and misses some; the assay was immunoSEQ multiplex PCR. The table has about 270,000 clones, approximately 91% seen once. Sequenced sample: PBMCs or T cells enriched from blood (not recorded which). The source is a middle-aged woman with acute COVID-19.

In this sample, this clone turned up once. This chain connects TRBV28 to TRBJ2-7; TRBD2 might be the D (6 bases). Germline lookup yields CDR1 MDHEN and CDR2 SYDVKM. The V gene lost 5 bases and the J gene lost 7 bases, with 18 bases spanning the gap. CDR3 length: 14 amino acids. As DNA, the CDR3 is TGTGCCAGCAGTCCTACGGACTCTGGAGGGGAGCAGTACTTC. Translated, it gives CASSPTDSGGEQYF.

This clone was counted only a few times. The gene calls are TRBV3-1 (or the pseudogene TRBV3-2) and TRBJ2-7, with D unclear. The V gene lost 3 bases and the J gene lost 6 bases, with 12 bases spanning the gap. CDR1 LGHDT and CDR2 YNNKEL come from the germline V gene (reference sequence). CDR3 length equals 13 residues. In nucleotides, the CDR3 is TGTGCCAGCAGCCAGAATTCCCTATCCGAGCAGTACTTC. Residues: CASSQNSLSEQYF.

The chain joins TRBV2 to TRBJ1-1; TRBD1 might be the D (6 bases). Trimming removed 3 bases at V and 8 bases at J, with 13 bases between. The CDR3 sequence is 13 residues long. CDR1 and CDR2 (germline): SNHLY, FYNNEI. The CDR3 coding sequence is TGTGCCAGCAGTGAGAATTCTGGGACAGAAGCTTTCTTT. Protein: CASSENSGTEAFF.

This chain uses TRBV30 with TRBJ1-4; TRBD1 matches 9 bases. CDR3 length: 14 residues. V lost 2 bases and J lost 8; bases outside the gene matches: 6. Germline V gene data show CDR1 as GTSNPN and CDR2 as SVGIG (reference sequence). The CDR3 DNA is TGTGCCTGGAGTACCGGGACAGGGATCGAAAAACTGTTTTTT. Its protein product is CAWSTGTGIEKLFF. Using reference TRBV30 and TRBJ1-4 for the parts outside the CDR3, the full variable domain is SQTIHQWPATLVQPVGSPLSLECTVEGTSNPNLYWYRQAAGRGLQLLFYSVGIGQISSEVPQNLSASRPQDRQFILSSKKLLLSDSGFYLCAWSTGTGIEKLFFGSGTQLSVL.

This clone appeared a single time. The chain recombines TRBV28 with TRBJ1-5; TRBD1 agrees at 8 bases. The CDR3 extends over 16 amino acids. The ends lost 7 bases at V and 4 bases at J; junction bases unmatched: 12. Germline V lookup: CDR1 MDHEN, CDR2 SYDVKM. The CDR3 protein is CASKKQGESRNQPQHF. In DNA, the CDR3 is TGTGCCAGCAAGAAACAGGGGGAGTCGAGAAATCAGCCCCAGCATTTT.

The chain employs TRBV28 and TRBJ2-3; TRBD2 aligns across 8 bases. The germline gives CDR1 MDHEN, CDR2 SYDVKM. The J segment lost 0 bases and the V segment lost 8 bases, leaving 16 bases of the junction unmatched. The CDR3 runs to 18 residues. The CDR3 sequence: CASGGPAAGVYSTDTQYF. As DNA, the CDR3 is TGTGCCAGCGGGGGGCCTGCAGCGGGAGTGTACAGCACAGATACGCAGTATTTT.

This chain's CDR3 is CASTTPGLNEQFF. Written as DNA, the CDR3 is TGTGCCAGCACCACACCGGGACTCAATGAGCAGTTCTTC. This rearrangement joins TRBV7-2 to TRBJ2-7; D perhaps matches TRBD2 (6 bases). The DNA end lines up better with TRBJ2-1; the J call may be wrong. Per germline, CDR1 SGHTA and CDR2 FQGNSA. The CDR3 has 13 residues.

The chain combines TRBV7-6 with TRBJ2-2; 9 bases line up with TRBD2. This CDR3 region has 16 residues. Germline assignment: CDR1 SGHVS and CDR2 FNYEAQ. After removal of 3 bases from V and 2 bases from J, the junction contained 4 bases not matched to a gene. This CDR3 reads CASSFTGTSNTGELFF. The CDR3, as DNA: TGTGCCAGCAGCTTTACCGGGACTAGCAACACCGGGGAGCTGTTTTTT.

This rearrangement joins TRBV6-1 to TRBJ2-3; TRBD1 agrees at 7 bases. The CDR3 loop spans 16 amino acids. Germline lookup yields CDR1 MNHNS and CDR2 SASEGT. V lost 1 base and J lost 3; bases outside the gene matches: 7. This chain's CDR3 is CASSEGDSRTTDTQYF. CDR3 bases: TGTGCCAGCAGTGAAGGGGACAGCAGGACTACAGATACGCAGTATTTT.

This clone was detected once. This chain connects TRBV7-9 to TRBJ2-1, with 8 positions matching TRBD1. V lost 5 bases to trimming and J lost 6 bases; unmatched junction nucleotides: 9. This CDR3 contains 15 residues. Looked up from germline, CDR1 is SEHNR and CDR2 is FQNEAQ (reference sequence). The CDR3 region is CASSLAGTGGNEQFF. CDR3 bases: TGTGCCAGCAGCCTCGCCGGGACAGGTGGCAATGAGCAGTTCTTC. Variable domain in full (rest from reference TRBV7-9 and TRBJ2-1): DTGVSQNPRHKITKRGQNVTFRCDPISEHNRLYWYRQTLGQGPEFLTYFQNEAQLEKSRLLSDRFSAERPKGSFSTLEIQRTEQGDSAMYLCASSLAGTGGNEQFFGPGTRLTVL.

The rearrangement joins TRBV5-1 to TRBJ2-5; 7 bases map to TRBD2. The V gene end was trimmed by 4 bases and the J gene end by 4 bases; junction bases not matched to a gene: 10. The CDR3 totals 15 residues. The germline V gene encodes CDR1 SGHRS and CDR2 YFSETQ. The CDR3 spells CASSPLGGRRETQYF. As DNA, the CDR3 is TGCGCCAGCAGCCCGTTGGGGGGGAGGCGAGAGACCCAGTACTTC.

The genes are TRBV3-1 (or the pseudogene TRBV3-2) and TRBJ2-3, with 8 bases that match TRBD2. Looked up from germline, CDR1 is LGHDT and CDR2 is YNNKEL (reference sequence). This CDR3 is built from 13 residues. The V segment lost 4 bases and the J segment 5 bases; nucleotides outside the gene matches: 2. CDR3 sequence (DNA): TGTGCCAGCAGCCCCAGCGGGGGAGATACGCAGTATTTT. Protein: CASSPSGGDTQYF.

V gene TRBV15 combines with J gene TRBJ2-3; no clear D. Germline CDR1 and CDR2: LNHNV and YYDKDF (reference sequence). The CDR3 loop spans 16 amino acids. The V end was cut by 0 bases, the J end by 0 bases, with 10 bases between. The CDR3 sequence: CATSRDWATSTDTQYF. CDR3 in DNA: TGTGCCACCAGCAGAGATTGGGCTACGAGCACAGATACGCAGTATTTT.

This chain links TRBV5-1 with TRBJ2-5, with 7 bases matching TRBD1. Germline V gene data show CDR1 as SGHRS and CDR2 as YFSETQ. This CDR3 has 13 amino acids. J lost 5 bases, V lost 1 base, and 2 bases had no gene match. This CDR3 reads CASSLQGQETQYF. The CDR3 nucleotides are TGCGCCAGCAGCTTGCAGGGACAGGAGACCCAGTACTTC.

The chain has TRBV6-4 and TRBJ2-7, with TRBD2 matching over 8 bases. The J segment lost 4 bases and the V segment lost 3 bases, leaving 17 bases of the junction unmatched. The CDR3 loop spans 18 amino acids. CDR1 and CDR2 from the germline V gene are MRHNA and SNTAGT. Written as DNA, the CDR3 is TGTGCCAGCAGTGAAGGTGGTAGCGGGATAGGAAGGTGTTACGAGCAGTACTTC. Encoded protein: CASSEGGSGIGRCYEQYF.

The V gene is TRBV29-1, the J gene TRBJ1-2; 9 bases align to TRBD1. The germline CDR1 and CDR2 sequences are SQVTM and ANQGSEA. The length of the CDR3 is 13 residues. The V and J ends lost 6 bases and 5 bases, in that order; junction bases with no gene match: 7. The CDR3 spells CSVTDRGQYGYTF. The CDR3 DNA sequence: TGCAGCGTCACGGACAGGGGACAATATGGCTACACCTTC.

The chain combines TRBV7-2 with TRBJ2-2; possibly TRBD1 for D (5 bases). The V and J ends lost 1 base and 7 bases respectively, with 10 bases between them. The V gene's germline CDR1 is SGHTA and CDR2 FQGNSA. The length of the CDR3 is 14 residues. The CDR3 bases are TGTGCCAGCAGCTTAGTTCAGGGCGGCGGGGAGCTGTTTTTT. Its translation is CASSLVQGGGELFF.

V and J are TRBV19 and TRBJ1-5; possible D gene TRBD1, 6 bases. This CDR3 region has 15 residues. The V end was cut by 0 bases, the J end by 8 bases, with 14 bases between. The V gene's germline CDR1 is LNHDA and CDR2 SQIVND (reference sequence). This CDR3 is CASSIEGGGWKPQHF. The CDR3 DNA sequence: TGTGCCAGTAGTATAGAAGGGGGGGGATGGAAGCCCCAGCATTTT.

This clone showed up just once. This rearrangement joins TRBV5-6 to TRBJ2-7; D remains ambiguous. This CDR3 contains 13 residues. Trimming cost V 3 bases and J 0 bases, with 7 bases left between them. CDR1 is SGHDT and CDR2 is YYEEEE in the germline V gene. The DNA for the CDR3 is TGTGCCAGCAGCTCCGTCTCCTCCTACGAGCAGTACTTC. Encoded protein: CASSSVSSYEQYF.

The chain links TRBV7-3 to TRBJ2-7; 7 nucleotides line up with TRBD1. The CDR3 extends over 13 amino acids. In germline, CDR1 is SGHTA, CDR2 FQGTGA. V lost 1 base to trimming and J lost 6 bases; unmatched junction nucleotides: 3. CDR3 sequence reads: CASSLITGAEQYF. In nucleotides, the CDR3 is TGTGCCAGCAGCTTAATTACAGGGGCCGAGCAGTACTTC.

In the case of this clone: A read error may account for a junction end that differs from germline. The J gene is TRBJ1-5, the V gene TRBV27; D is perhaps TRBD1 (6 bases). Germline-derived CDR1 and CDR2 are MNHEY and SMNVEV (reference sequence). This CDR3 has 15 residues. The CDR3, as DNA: TGTGCCAGCAGACCGGGACAACGAGAAAATCATCCCCAGCATTTT. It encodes CASRPGQRENHPQHF.

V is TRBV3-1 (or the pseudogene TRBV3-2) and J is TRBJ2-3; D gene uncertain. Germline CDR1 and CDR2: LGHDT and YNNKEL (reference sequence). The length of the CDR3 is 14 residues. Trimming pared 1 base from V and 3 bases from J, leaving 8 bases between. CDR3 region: CASSQGLTTDTQYF. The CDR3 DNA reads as TGTGCCAGCAGCCAAGGTCTTACTACAGATACGCAGTATTTT.